This T cell receptor beta chain appears in the sequencing data of a study of regulatory T cells in long-lasting Graves disease. Documented time point: persistent/refractory GD, antithyroid drugs over 5 years with positive TRAb. From PBMCs, RNA was extracted and then used to make the TCR library. Building of the TCR beta libraries involved iRepertoire HTBI primers and Arm-PCR of CDR3 regions. Each CDR3 protein is one row after TCRdb ran MiXCR on the multiplex PCR reads. This table has 300,000 to 350,000 distinct CDR3 sequences, around 19% appearing once. Trimming pared 6 bases from V and 8 bases from J, leaving 10 bases between. The CDR3 sequence is 11 residues long. In germline, CDR1 is MNHEY, CDR2 SVGEGT. There are many counts of this clonotype.

The sample in question was peripheral blood mononuclear cells (PBMCs), obtained when the disease was refractory, from a patient treated with antithyroid drugs. V gene TRBV6-2 or TRBV6-3 combines with J gene TRBJ1-2; D might be TRBD1 (5 bases). The sequence came from a female donor with Graves disease. The CDR3 bases are TGTGCCAGCAGCTCCCGGGGCGGCTACACCTTC. The encoded protein is CASSSRGGYTF.